These 27 T cell receptor beta chains came from one sample sequenced in a study of shared clonotypes between healthy human individuals. CD45RO-negative, CCR7-positively selected cells formed the naive CD8 fraction, excluding terminally differentiated effector memory CD45RA+ cells. Method: immunoSEQ multiplex PCR; TCRdb's copy keeps in-frame clones and lacks some. The data hold about 2.2 million clones, with about 94% observed a single time. The sequenced sample consisted of naive CD8+ T cells from PBMCs. All receptors derive from a man younger than 35 in good health. Some clones in this sample may be carry-over from other donors' samples.

Regarding this clone: Within the sample, other DNA sequences also encode this same CDR3. The J gene is TRBJ2-7, the V gene TRBV27; 8 nucleotides align to TRBD2. V lost 5 bases, J lost 3 bases, and 6 bases stayed unmatched. The CDR3 covers 14 residues. Germline assignment: CDR1 MNHEY and CDR2 SMNVEV (reference sequence). CDR3 sequence (DNA): TGTGCCAGCAGTCCGGGACTAGTAAGCTACGAGCAGTACTTC. It yields the protein CASSPGLVSYEQYF.

This clone was recorded once. This chain connects TRBV6-1 to TRBJ2-1, with 7 nucleotides matching TRBD2. Germline V CDR1 and CDR2: MNHNS, SASEGT. This CDR3 is built from 13 residues. Unmatched junction bases numbered 8, after V lost 7 bases and J lost 8 bases. The CDR3 spells CASTLGRGDEQFF. The CDR3 DNA is TGTGCCAGCACCTTGGGGAGGGGCGATGAGCAGTTCTTC.

The rearrangement links TRBV10-2 to TRBJ2-7; 7 nucleotides align to TRBD2. With 9 bases clipped from V and 6 bases from J, the junction kept 5 bases outside the gene matches. The CDR3 extends over 11 amino acids. CDR1 is WSHSY, CDR2 SAAADI, per germline. The CDR3, as DNA: TGCGCCAGTCGGGGGACTACCGAGCAGTACTTC. The encoded protein is CASRGTTEQYF.

The rearrangement uses TRBV27 and TRBJ2-1; 10 nucleotides agree with TRBD2. Per germline, CDR1 MNHEY and CDR2 SMNVEV (reference sequence). The CDR3 has 16 residues. Trimming took 5 bases from V and 4 from J; bases not matched to a gene: 8. In DNA form, the CDR3 reads TGTGCCAGCAGTCCCTCACTAGCGGGGATATACAATGAGCAGTTCTTC. Translation gives CASSPSLAGIYNEQFF.

J is TRBJ2-1 and V is TRBV9; D is possibly TRBD1 or TRBD2 (5 bases each). V lost 4 bases and J 1 base, leaving 15 bases between the germline ends. Germline CDR1 is SGDLS and CDR2 is YYNGEE. The CDR3 runs 16 residues. CDR3 in DNA: TGTGCCAGCAGCCCCGGGACGGGAATATCCTACAATGAGCAGTTCTTC. This gives the protein CASSPGTGISYNEQFF.

V gene TRBV9 combines with J gene TRBJ1-1; TRBD1 might be the D (6 bases). Germline CDR1 and CDR2: SGDLS and YYNGEE. With 6 bases removed from V and 2 bases from J, the gap between germline ends came to 14 bases. The CDR3 covers 14 residues. The CDR3 spells CASTRTATNTEAFF. The CDR3 nucleotides are TGTGCCAGCACCCGGACAGCTACCAACACTGAAGCTTTCTTT.

The chain links TRBV7-9 to TRBJ2-5; 7 nucleotides match TRBD1. Germline V gene sequence: CDR1 SEHNR, CDR2 FQNEAQ (reference sequence). There are 18 residues in the CDR3. Trimming cost V 5 bases and J 1 base; bases outside gene matches: 16. The CDR3 spells CASSPIINRGASQETQYF. In DNA form, the CDR3 reads TGTGCCAGCAGCCCTATCATAAACAGGGGAGCGTCCCAAGAGACCCAGTACTTC.

This chain links TRBV9 with TRBJ2-2; 11 bases match TRBD1. V dropped 5 bases and J dropped 4; count of bases not matched to a gene: 7. CDR1 and CDR2 from the germline V gene are SGDLS and YYNGEE. CDR3 length equals 16 residues. The CDR3 spells CASRKTDRGPTGELFF. The CDR3 DNA follows: TGTGCCAGCAGGAAAACGGACAGGGGGCCCACCGGGGAGCTGTTTTTT.

The genes are TRBV27 and TRBJ1-5; TRBD1 is a possible D gene (6 bases). The CDR3 has 15 residues. The germline V gene has CDR1 MNHEY and CDR2 SMNVEV (reference sequence). The V gene lost 3 bases and the J gene lost 5 bases, with 14 bases spanning the gap. DNA for the CDR3: TGTGCCAGCAGTTTGGGGGGCCTGGCGCATCAGCCCCAGCATTTT. It is translated as CASSLGGLAHQPQHF.

This rearrangement joins TRBV6-1 to TRBJ1-5; TRBD1 agrees at 10 bases. The CDR3 is 15 amino acids. Germline lookup yields CDR1 MNHNS and CDR2 SASEGT. The V segment lost 5 bases and the J segment 4 bases; nucleotides outside the gene matches: 5. CDR3 region: CASSRTGGRNQPQHF. The CDR3 DNA reads TGTGCCAGCAGTCGGACAGGGGGTCGGAATCAGCCCCAGCATTTT.

The chain combines TRBV28 with TRBJ1-1; D is unresolved. The CDR3 length is 15 residues. The V end was cut by 7 bases, the J end by 3 bases, with 18 bases between. The germline V gene has CDR1 MDHEN and CDR2 SYDVKM. The chain's CDR3 is CASTEGRSEDTEAFF. The CDR3 DNA reads as TGTGCCAGCACCGAAGGGAGATCTGAGGACACTGAAGCTTTCTTT.

This sequence joins TRBV29-1 and TRBJ1-2; TRBD1 matches 8 bases. V dropped 4 bases and J dropped 6; count of bases not matched to a gene: 7. CDR3 length: 13 amino acids. Germline V gene data show CDR1 as SQVTM and CDR2 as ANQGSEA. CDR3 sequence: CSVVSGTGDGYTF. The CDR3 region has the DNA TGCAGCGTTGTGTCTGGGACAGGAGATGGCTACACCTTC.

J is TRBJ2-7 and V is TRBV11-1; TRBD1 might be the D (5 bases). Trimming left V 7 bases short and J 2 bases short, with 18 bases between. The CDR3 loop spans 15 amino acids. CDR1 and CDR2 (germline): SGHAT, FQDESV (reference sequence). CDR3 bases: TGTGCCAGCACCCTAAGGTCCGGACATACCTACGAGCAGTACTTC. It codes for CASTLRSGHTYEQYF.

The chain uses TRBV10-3 and TRBJ1-4, with D unclear. This CDR3 is 15 amino acids long. V lost 3 bases, J lost 7 bases, and 15 bases lay in between. Germline lookup yields CDR1 ENHRY and CDR2 SYGVKD. The CDR3 protein is CAISDNDQPREKLFF. CDR3 bases: TGTGCCATCAGTGATAATGACCAGCCCCGTGAAAAACTGTTTTTT.

V usage is TRBV12-5 and J usage is TRBJ2-1, with D perhaps TRBD1 (5 bases). The germline V and J ends were trimmed by 1 base and 8 bases, with 15 bases remaining between them. The germline gives CDR1 LGHNT, CDR2 FRNRAP. The CDR3 spans 15 residues. The CDR3 protein is CASGLGGHGWDEQFF. CDR3 in DNA: TGTGCTAGTGGTTTGGGAGGACATGGGTGGGATGAGCAGTTCTTC.

This chain connects TRBV4-2 to TRBJ2-3; D call uncertain. The CDR3 totals 13 residues. CDR1 and CDR2 (germline): LGHNA, YNFKEQ. Trimming took 7 bases from V and 3 from J, leaving 11 bases between them. The CDR3 here is CASNPIGTDTQYF. Here the CDR3 DNA reads TGTGCCAGCAACCCGATAGGGACAGATACGCAGTATTTT.

V gene TRBV14 combines with J gene TRBJ2-6; D not resolved. CDR3 length equals 18 residues. V lost 1 base and J lost 2, with 15 bases in between. Germline lookup yields CDR1 SGHDN and CDR2 FVKESK. This CDR3 is CASSQGRWLRPGANVLTF. CDR3 nucleotide sequence: TGTGCCAGCAGCCAAGGTCGCTGGCTTCGCCCTGGGGCCAACGTCCTGACTTTC.

The V gene is TRBV2, the J gene TRBJ2-1; D unclear. The CDR3 is made up of 16 amino acids. The ends were cut back, 2 bases at V and 0 bases at J, with 11 bases in the middle. In germline, CDR1 is SNHLY, CDR2 FYNNEI. The CDR3 region has the DNA TGTGCCAGCAGTGAACGTATCCCTAGCTCCTACAATGAGCAGTTCTTC. Amino acid sequence: CASSERIPSSYNEQFF.

The chain is built from TRBV7-9 and TRBJ1-1; no reliable D call. In germline, CDR1 is SEHNR, CDR2 FQNEAQ (reference sequence). V lost 8 bases and J lost 0, with 10 bases in between. CDR3 length: 13 amino acids. As DNA, the CDR3 is TGTGCCAGCGGCTACACGATGAACACTGAAGCTTTCTTT. It encodes CASGYTMNTEAFF.

The genes are TRBV30 and TRBJ2-7; 11 nucleotides agree with TRBD1. Per the germline V gene, CDR1 is GTSNPN and CDR2 is SVGIG (reference sequence). V was clipped by 3 bases and J by 5 bases; unmatched bases: 6. The CDR3 runs to 14 residues. In nucleotides, the CDR3 is TGTGCCTGGAGCCCGGGGACAGGGGGACACGAGCAGTACTTC. It specifies CAWSPGTGGHEQYF.

This clone is a singleton in its sample. The chain links TRBV9 to TRBJ2-1; 8 bases align to TRBD2. V was clipped by 4 bases and J by 1 base; unmatched bases: 19. Germline lookup yields CDR1 SGDLS and CDR2 YYNGEE. This CDR3 has 20 amino acids. CDR3 sequence: CASSFGRGRRASGSYNEQFF. CDR3 DNA sequence: TGTGCCAGCAGCTTTGGTCGGGGAAGGAGGGCTAGCGGGTCCTACAATGAGCAGTTCTTC.

The rearrangement links TRBV11-2 to TRBJ2-1, with D hard to call. Trimming pared 0 bases from V and 10 bases from J, leaving 16 bases between. This CDR3 is built from 15 residues. Germline values: CDR1 SGHAT, CDR2 FQNNGV. The CDR3 DNA follows: TGTGCCAGCAGCTTAGATCCGAGCCCCGGTTGGGAGCAGTTCTTC. Translating it yields CASSLDPSPGWEQFF.

Worth noting for this clone: The identical CDR3 is also encoded by other nucleotide sequences in the sample. V gene TRBV4-1 combines with J gene TRBJ2-7; D might be TRBD2 (5 bases). V was pared by 1 base and J by 0 bases, with 7 bases between. CDR1 is MGHRA, CDR2 YSYEKL, per germline. The CDR3 runs to 14 residues. For the CDR3, the DNA is TGCGCCAGCAGCCAAGTAGGGAGCTCCTACGAGCAGTACTTC. Translation gives CASSQVGSSYEQYF.

The rearrangement joins TRBV11-1 to TRBJ2-7; maybe TRBD2 (6 bases). V was trimmed by 3 bases and J by 7 bases, leaving 22 bases between them. The CDR3 has 16 residues. From germline, CDR1 is SGHAT and CDR2 FQDESV (reference sequence). CDR3 sequence: CASSFLVASGGSEQYF. CDR3 bases: TGTGCCAGCAGCTTTTTAGTAGCCTCCGGAGGGTCTGAGCAGTACTTC.

The chain recombines TRBV11-2 with TRBJ2-3; possibly TRBD1 or TRBD2 for D (5 bases each). The CDR3 consists of 16 residues. V shed 0 bases and J shed 2 bases, with 12 bases lying between them. The germline gives CDR1 SGHAT, CDR2 FQNNGV. CDR3 sequence (DNA): TGTGCCAGCAGCTTAGATTTCAGAGGGACCACAGATACGCAGTATTTT. Translating it yields CASSLDFRGTTDTQYF.

The chain links TRBV27 to TRBJ2-7; TRBD1 or TRBD2 may be the D gene (5 bases each). This CDR3 spans 14 amino acids. The V gene's germline CDR1 is MNHEY and CDR2 SMNVEV (reference sequence). V was trimmed by 3 bases and J by 2 bases, leaving 11 bases between them. CDR3 loop: CASSFVGVTYEQYF. For the CDR3, the DNA is TGTGCCAGCAGTTTCGTGGGGGTAACCTACGAGCAGTACTTC.

The V call is TRBV5-1, the J call TRBJ2-1; weak D call: TRBD2 (5 bases). V was trimmed by 0 bases and J by 9 bases, leaving 16 bases between them. The germline gives CDR1 SGHRS, CDR2 YFSETQ. CDR3 size: 15 residues. The CDR3: CASSLVSGPDGEQFF. The CDR3 nucleotides read TGCGCCAGCAGCTTGGTGAGCGGTCCTGACGGTGAGCAGTTCTTC.